A single sample is the source of the 21 T cell receptor beta chains below, sequenced in a study of blood T cell repertoires in COVID-19 (dated by TCRdb to the early 2020s). Libraries came from the immunoSEQ multiplex PCR assay. Drawn from immuneACCESS, this table holds only the in-frame rearrangements with V and J called that TCRdb kept. Clones are partly lost; checked studies trace under half to an unresolved V gene and leave the rest unexplained. This sample is represented by approximately 53,000 clones; approximately 91% of them were singletons. The leading ten clones occupy about 27% of the sample. Sequenced sample: peripheral blood. These receptors were obtained from a human donor in a cohort sampled during active COVID-19.

The chain uses TRBV7-2 and TRBJ2-3; 7 bases map to TRBD1. The CDR3 contains 17 residues. Germline assignment: CDR1 SGHTA and CDR2 FQGNSA. Trimming removed 0 bases from V and 1 base from J; junction bases left unmatched: 7. The CDR3 protein is CASSLAIGGRGTDTQYF. In DNA, the CDR3 is TGTGCCAGCAGCTTAGCGATAGGGGGCAGGGGCACAGATACGCAGTATTTT.

The CDR3 protein is CASSFSGGVRNEQFF. CDR3 in DNA: TGTGCCAGCAGCTTTAGCGGGGGGGTACGGAATGAGCAGTTCTTC. The rearrangement links TRBV7-2 to TRBJ2-1; TRBD2 matches 11 bases. Looked up from germline, CDR1 is SGHTA and CDR2 is FQGNSA. V lost 3 bases to trimming and J lost 7 bases; unmatched junction nucleotides: 5. The CDR3 totals 15 residues.

V usage is TRBV4-2 and J usage is TRBJ1-4; possible D gene TRBD1, 5 bases. Trimming stripped 1 base from V and 8 bases from J, with 14 bases between. This CDR3 spans 15 amino acids. The V gene's germline CDR1 is LGHNA and CDR2 YNFKEQ. CDR3 coding DNA: TGTGCCAGCAGCCAAGCAGGGCAGGGAGGAGAAAAACTGTTTTTT. Translating it yields CASSQAGQGGEKLFF.

This chain joins TRBV5-1 and TRBJ1-2; 9 positions match TRBD1. The CDR3 has 14 amino acids. The V segment lost 6 bases and the J segment 8 bases; nucleotides outside the gene matches: 11. CDR1 and CDR2 from the germline V gene are SGHRS and YFSETQ. The CDR3 spells CASNPTQGAEGYTF. Written as DNA, the CDR3 is TGCGCCAGCAACCCCACACAGGGGGCGGAGGGCTACACCTTC.

Only one count was recorded for this clone. The chain couples TRBV3-1 (or the pseudogene TRBV3-2) to TRBJ1-1; D is perhaps TRBD1 (6 bases). Germline V gene lookup returns CDR1 LGHDT and CDR2 YNNKEL (reference sequence). The CDR3 length is 14 residues. V was clipped by 4 bases and J by 1 base, with 10 bases between them. The CDR3 protein is CASSRQGSNTEAFF. CDR3 DNA sequence: TGTGCCAGCAGCCGCCAGGGGTCGAACACTGAAGCTTTCTTT.

The V gene is TRBV7-9, the J gene TRBJ2-1; D perhaps matches TRBD2 (6 bases). This CDR3 comprises 16 residues. V was clipped by 5 bases and J by 7 bases, with 21 bases between them. The germline gives CDR1 SEHNR, CDR2 FQNEAQ (reference sequence). The CDR3 loop reads CASSLPFRLGTNEQFF. The CDR3 nucleotides read TGTGCCAGCAGCCTCCCATTCCGACTAGGTACGAATGAGCAGTTCTTC.

This clone was seen a single time. This chain joins TRBV6-2 or TRBV6-3 and TRBJ1-1; no firm D call. Germline V gene sequence: CDR1 MNHEY, CDR2 SVGEGT. This CDR3 has 12 amino acids. Trimming left V 5 bases short and J 3 bases short, with 7 bases between. CDR3 sequence: CASSTEDTEAFF. CDR3 DNA: TGTGCCAGCAGTACCGAGGACACTGAAGCTTTCTTT.

This clone was observed a single time. The genes are TRBV12-3 or TRBV12-4 and TRBJ1-1; tentatively, D is TRBD1 (5 bases). Trimming shortened V by 1 base and J by 5 bases, and 8 bases separated the two germline ends. This CDR3 spans 13 amino acids. This chain's CDR3 is CASSLDGGTEAFF. Here the CDR3 DNA reads TGTGCCAGCAGTTTAGATGGGGGGACTGAAGCTTTCTTT.

The chain joins TRBV27 to TRBJ2-2; TRBD2 aligns across 8 bases. V shed 2 bases, J shed 0 bases, and the junction held 2 bases outside the gene matches. CDR1 MNHEY and CDR2 SMNVEV come from the germline V gene (reference sequence). The CDR3 loop spans 16 amino acids. CDR3 DNA: TGTGCCAGCAGTTTACTAGCGGGTACGAACACCGGGGAGCTGTTTTTT. It yields the protein CASSLLAGTNTGELFF.

The chain links TRBV7-6 to TRBJ1-4, with TRBD1 matching 7 bases. Germline lookup yields CDR1 SGHVS and CDR2 FNYEAQ. This CDR3 has 18 amino acids. Trimming at V came to 0 bases and at J to 2 bases, leaving 9 bases not matched to a gene. Here the CDR3 reads CASSLASHRGLTNEKLFF. For the CDR3, the DNA is TGTGCCAGCAGCTTAGCGAGTCACAGGGGCCTCACTAATGAAAAACTGTTTTTT.

This clone was detected once. The chain combines TRBV9 with TRBJ2-3, with D perhaps matching TRBD2 (5 bases). The CDR3 is made up of 17 amino acids. V was trimmed by 3 bases and J by 0 bases, leaving 17 bases between them. Per germline, CDR1 SGDLS and CDR2 YYNGEE. CDR3 DNA sequence: TGTGCCAGCAGCGCCCATGGAGCGGAGCCGAGCACAGATACGCAGTATTTT. It is translated as CASSAHGAEPSTDTQYF.

V gene TRBV24-1 combines with J gene TRBJ2-1; 9 bases are shared with TRBD1. V shed 4 bases and J 8 bases; nucleotides not matched to a gene: 8. Germline V gives CDR1 KGHDR, CDR2 SFDVKD. The CDR3 loop spans 15 amino acids. The CDR3, as DNA: TGTGCCACCAGTGACGGGACAGGGTATCTGGATGAGCAGTTCTTC. Translation gives CATSDGTGYLDEQFF.

The CDR3 coding sequence is TGTGCCAGCAGTTTAGCTAGCGGGAGTACCGGGGAGCTGTTTTTT. This translates into CASSLASGSTGELFF. This chain joins TRBV28 and TRBJ2-2; 10 bases align to TRBD2. The junction had 2 bases not matched to a gene; V was cut back by 2 bases and J by 5 bases. Germline lookup yields CDR1 MDHEN and CDR2 SYDVKM. The CDR3 extends over 15 amino acids.

The chain combines TRBV4-1 with TRBJ1-1; possible D gene TRBD1, 6 bases. There are 14 residues in the CDR3. The ends were cut back, 3 bases at V and 2 bases at J, with 10 bases in the middle. Germline V gene lookup returns CDR1 MGHRA and CDR2 YSYEKL. The chain's CDR3 is CASSQADRNTEAFF. In DNA form, the CDR3 reads TGCGCCAGCAGCCAGGCGGACAGAAACACTGAAGCTTTCTTT.

The chain employs TRBV19 and TRBJ2-2, with TRBD2 matching 8 bases. J lost 6 bases, V lost 9 bases, and 12 bases had no gene match. CDR3 length equals 15 residues. Per germline, CDR1 LNHDA and CDR2 SQIVND (reference sequence). The CDR3 loop reads CASQRGTRAPGELFF. For the CDR3, the DNA is TGTGCCAGCCAAAGGGGGACTAGAGCCCCCGGGGAGCTGTTTTTT.

The chain carries TRBV30 and TRBJ2-1, with 12 bases that match TRBD2. The CDR3 contains 14 residues. V lost 3 bases, J lost 8 bases, and 5 bases stayed unmatched. Germline assignment: CDR1 GTSNPN and CDR2 SVGIG (reference sequence). In DNA form, the CDR3 reads TGTGCCTGGAGCGCGACTAGCGGGGGATATGAGCAGTTCTTC. It yields the protein CAWSATSGGYEQFF.

The chain recombines TRBV15 with TRBJ2-3; tentatively, D is TRBD2 (6 bases). The V and J ends lost 8 bases and 2 bases respectively, with 14 bases between them. CDR3 length: 14 residues. From germline, CDR1 is LNHNV and CDR2 YYDKDF (reference sequence). The CDR3 nucleotides read TGTGCCACCTCTTGGCGGGATAACACAGATACGCAGTATTTT. This gives the protein CATSWRDNTDTQYF.

This clone has more than one count but fewer than ten. The rearrangement links TRBV25-1 to TRBJ1-6; the D is unclear. V was trimmed by 10 bases and J by 8 bases, leaving 15 bases between them. Germline CDR1 reads MGHDK; CDR2 reads SYGVNS. This CDR3 region has 13 residues. The CDR3 loop is CATRAGGDSPLHF. CDR3 bases: TGTGCCACCCGCGCGGGCGGGGATTCACCCCTCCACTTT.

The chain has TRBV10-3 and TRBJ2-5; 8 bases agree with TRBD2. J was trimmed by 5 bases and V by 8 bases; bases with no gene match: 7. The CDR3 runs 13 residues. Germline CDR1 and CDR2: ENHRY and SYGVKD. The CDR3 nucleotides read TGTGCCATCTTCGGGGGGGCCCTGGAGACCCAGTACTTC. This codes for CAIFGGALETQYF.

The sample holds one count of this clone. The chain has TRBV7-3 and TRBJ2-3; maybe TRBD2 (5 bases). The V and J ends lost 2 bases and 0 bases respectively, with 15 bases between them. In germline, CDR1 is SGHTA, CDR2 FQGTGA. The CDR3 covers 17 residues. The CDR3 loop is CASSLDLLASSTDTQYF. CDR3 nucleotides: TGTGCCAGCAGCTTAGACCTTCTAGCATCTAGCACAGATACGCAGTATTTT.

The V gene is TRBV5-5, the J gene TRBJ2-1; 15 bases match TRBD2. CDR3 length: 15 residues. CDR1 is SGHKS and CDR2 is YYEKEE in the germline V gene (reference sequence). Trimming removed 4 bases from V and 6 bases from J; junction bases left unmatched: 2. Here the CDR3 DNA reads TGTGCCAGCAGCGGACTAGCGGGAGGGGGCAATGAGCAGTTCTTC. Translated: CASSGLAGGGNEQFF.